These 4 T cell receptor beta chains came from one sample sequenced in a study of cytomegalovirus exposure and HLA in healthy donors. Primers for the PCR totalled 60 Vbeta and 13 Jbeta. The protocol was immunoSEQ multiplex PCR, while the TCRdb copy is restricted to in-frame clones and leaves out a portion. Among around 92,000 clones, 65% to 75% were seen once, and the ten largest hold more than 2.5%. The specimen sequenced was PBMCs. The receptors derive from a female donor in good health and CMV-seropositive.

This chain links TRBV7-2 with TRBJ2-7; D unclear. Germline loops: CDR1 SGHTA, CDR2 FQGNSA. The CDR3 loop spans 14 amino acids. V lost 3 bases to trimming and J lost 9 bases, with 18 bases between them. The CDR3 sequence is CASSLTEYHPRQYF. CDR3 DNA sequence: TGTGCCAGCAGCTTGACGGAGTACCACCCTAGGCAGTACTTC.

The V call is TRBV7-2, the J call TRBJ1-1; D is perhaps TRBD1 (6 bases). Germline V CDR1 and CDR2: SGHTA, FQGNSA. The ends were cut back, 6 bases at V and 5 bases at J, with 13 bases in the middle. The CDR3 has 13 amino acids. CDR3 residues: CASSAGAQTEAFF. CDR3 DNA sequence: TGTGCCAGCAGTGCGGGGGCTCAGACTGAAGCTTTCTTT.

The rearrangement uses TRBV6-6 and TRBJ2-2; D gene uncertain. Between the trimmed V and J ends, which lost 0 bases and 5 bases, there was a span of 10 bases. Germline V gene data show CDR1 as MNHNY and CDR2 as SVGAGI (reference sequence). The CDR3 covers 15 residues. The DNA for the CDR3 is TGTGCCAGCAGTTACTCCCCAGGTCTGACCGGGGAGCTGTTTTTT. Protein sequence: CASSYSPGLTGELFF.

This chain uses TRBV5-1 with TRBJ2-6; the match to TRBD1 covers 10 bases. Trimming removed 3 bases from V and 2 bases from J; junction bases left unmatched: 8. The CDR3 consists of 18 residues. CDR1 is SGHRS, CDR2 YFSETQ, per germline. The CDR3, as DNA: TGCGCCAGCAGCTACCGGGACAGGGGAAAAGCTGGGGCCAACGTCCTGACTTTC. This gives the protein CASSYRDRGKAGANVLTF.